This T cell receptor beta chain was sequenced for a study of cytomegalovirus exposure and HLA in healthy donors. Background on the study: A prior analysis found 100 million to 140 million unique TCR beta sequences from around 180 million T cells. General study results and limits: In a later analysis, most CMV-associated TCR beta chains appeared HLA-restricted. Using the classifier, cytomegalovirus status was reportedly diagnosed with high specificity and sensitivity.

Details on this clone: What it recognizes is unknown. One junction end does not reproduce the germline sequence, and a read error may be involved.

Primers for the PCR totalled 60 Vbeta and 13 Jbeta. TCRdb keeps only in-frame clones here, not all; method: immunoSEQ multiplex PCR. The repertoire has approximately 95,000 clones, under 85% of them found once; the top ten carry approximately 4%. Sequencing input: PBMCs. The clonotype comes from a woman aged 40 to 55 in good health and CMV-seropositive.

CDR3 nucleotides: TGTGCTAGCAGCTTAGAAGGACAGGTGAACACTGAAGCTTTCTTT. The encoded protein is CASSLEGQVNTEAFF. V usage is TRBV7-7 and J usage is TRBJ1-1; 7 nucleotides agree with TRBD1. Germline CDR1 and CDR2: SSHAT and FNYEAQ (reference sequence). This CDR3 is 15 amino acids long.